The rows below give T cell receptor beta chains drawn from one sample of a study of shared clonotypes between healthy human individuals. Profiling relied on immunoSEQ multiplex PCR, and the TCRdb table lists in-frame clones only, not all of them. The sample shows roughly 500,000 clones, 90% to 97% of them seen only once. The material sequenced was naive CD4+ T cells sorted from blood. The receptors derive from a woman between 25 and 40 years old in good health. CDR3s include the opening cysteine and the closing phenylalanine or tryptophan. D genes are given only for firm matches.

D gene	V gene	J gene	CDR3 protein	CDR3 DNA
-	TRBV6-5	TRBJ1-4	CASMGVANEKLFF	TGTGCCAGCATGGGGGTGGCTAATGAAAAACTGTTTTTT
-	TRBV5-1	TRBJ2-3	CASTLGGVPTDTQYF	TGCGCCAGCACCTTAGGGGGAGTCCCCACAGATACGCAGTATTTT
TRBD2	TRBV25-1	TRBJ2-3	CATILAGGDTQYF	TGTGCCACCATACTAGCGGGGGGAGATACGCAGTATTTT
TRBD1	TRBV5-1	TRBJ1-5	CASSLRTGEIPQHF	TGCGCCAGCAGCTTGAGGACAGGGGAGATTCCCCAGCATTTT
-	TRBV27	TRBJ1-3	CASSPFEGVSGNTIYF	TGTGCCAGCAGCCCCTTTGAGGGGGTCTCTGGAAACACCATATATTTT
TRBD2	TRBV11-2	TRBJ2-1	CASSTGYSGSTDEQFF	TGTGCCAGCAGCACAGGGTACAGCGGGAGTACAGATGAGCAGTTCTTC
-	TRBV5-1	TRBJ2-7	CASSLSSGVPYEQYF	TGCGCCAGCAGCTTGTCTTCGGGGGTCCCCTACGAGCAGTACTTC
-	TRBV5-1	TRBJ2-7	CASSYRTHRDTGYEQYF	TGCGCCAGCAGCTACCGTACACACAGGGACACCGGCTACGAGCAGTACTTC
TRBD2	TRBV11-2	TRBJ2-7	CASSPVEGLAAYEQYF	TGTGCCAGCAGCCCTGTAGAGGGACTAGCGGCCTACGAGCAGTACTTC
-	TRBV6-1	TRBJ2-7	CASSDLGVIHEQYF	TGTGCCAGCAGTGATTTAGGGGTGATCCACGAGCAGTACTTC
TRBD1	TRBV30	TRBJ2-3	CAWSHRGLRTDTQYF	TGTGCCTGGAGCCACAGGGGGCTCCGCACAGATACGCAGTATTTT
-	TRBV29-1	TRBJ2-3	CSVIGLTLGATQYF	TGCAGCGTTATTGGACTAACCTTAGGGGCTACGCAGTATTTT
-	TRBV15	TRBJ2-2	CATSRADYGRRTNTGELFF	TGTGCCACCAGCAGAGCGGATTATGGCAGACGGACGAACACCGGGGAGCTGTTTTTT